This T cell receptor (beta chain) was captured in a study of patients and donors after allogeneic stem cell transplantation. The CDR3 consists of 16 residues. V was cut by 1 base and J by 8 bases, with 17 bases left in between. The V gene's germline CDR1 is LGHNA and CDR2 YNFKEQ. TCRdb ran MiXCR on the RT-PCR reads and lists one entry per CDR3 protein. The top ten hold 7.2% of the sample, which has about 410,000 distinct CDR3 sequences, more than 15% seen once. The chain joins TRBV4-2 to TRBJ1-4, with a weak D call TRBD1 (5 bases). Sequencing used blood, either unsorted or a sorted T cell fraction (not recorded which). The clonotype was recovered from a human donor who was either an allogeneic HSCT recipient or a stem cell or donor lymphocyte infusion donor (not recorded which). It is not recorded whose cells these are; they may come from a transplant donor. Here the CDR3 DNA reads TGTGCCAGCAGCCAAGTTCAAGGGACGGTAGGGGAAAAACTGTTTTTT. Its translation: CASSQVQGTVGEKLFF.